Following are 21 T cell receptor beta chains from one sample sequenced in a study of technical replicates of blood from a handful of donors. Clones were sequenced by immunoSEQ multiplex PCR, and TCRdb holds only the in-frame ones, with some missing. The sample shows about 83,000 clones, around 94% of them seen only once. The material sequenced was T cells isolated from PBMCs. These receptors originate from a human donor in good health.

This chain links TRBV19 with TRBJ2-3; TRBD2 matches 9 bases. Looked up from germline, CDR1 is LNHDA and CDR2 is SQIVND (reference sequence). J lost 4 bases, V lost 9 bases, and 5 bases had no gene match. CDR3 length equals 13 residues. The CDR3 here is CASAGGLADTQYF. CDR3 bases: TGTGCCAGCGCGGGGGGGCTGGCAGATACGCAGTATTTT.

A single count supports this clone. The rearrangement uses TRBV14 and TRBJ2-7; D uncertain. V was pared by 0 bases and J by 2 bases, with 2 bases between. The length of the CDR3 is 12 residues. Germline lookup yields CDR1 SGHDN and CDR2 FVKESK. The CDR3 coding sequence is TGTGCCAGCAGCCAAGACGCCTACGAGCAGTACTTC. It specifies CASSQDAYEQYF. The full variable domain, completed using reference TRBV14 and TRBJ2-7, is EAGVTQFPSHSVIEKGQTVTLRCDPISGHDNLYWYRRVMGKEIKFLLHFVKESKQDESGMPNNRFLAERTGGTYSTLKVQPAELEDSGVYFCASSQDAYEQYFGPGTRLTVT.

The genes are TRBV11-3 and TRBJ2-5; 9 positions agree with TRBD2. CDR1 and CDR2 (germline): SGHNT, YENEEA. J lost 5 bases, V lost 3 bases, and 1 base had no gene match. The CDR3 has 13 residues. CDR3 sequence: CASSFGLAETQYF. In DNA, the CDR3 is TGTGCCAGCAGCTTTGGACTAGCGGAGACCCAGTACTTC.

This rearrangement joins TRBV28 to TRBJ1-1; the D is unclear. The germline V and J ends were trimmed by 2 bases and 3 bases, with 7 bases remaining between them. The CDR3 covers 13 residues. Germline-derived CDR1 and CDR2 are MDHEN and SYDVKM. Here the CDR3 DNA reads TGTGCCAGCAGTTTACTGGCAGACACTGAAGCTTTCTTT. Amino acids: CASSLLADTEAFF.

DNA of the CDR3: TGTGCCAGCAGCTTGGGACCGGGACAGGGCTACGAGCAGTACTTC. It codes for CASSLGPGQGYEQYF. The rearrangement joins TRBV5-6 to TRBJ2-7, with TRBD1 identical over 9 bases. CDR3 length: 15 amino acids. V was clipped by 0 bases and J by 3 bases; unmatched bases: 4. Germline CDR1 is SGHDT and CDR2 is YYEEEE.

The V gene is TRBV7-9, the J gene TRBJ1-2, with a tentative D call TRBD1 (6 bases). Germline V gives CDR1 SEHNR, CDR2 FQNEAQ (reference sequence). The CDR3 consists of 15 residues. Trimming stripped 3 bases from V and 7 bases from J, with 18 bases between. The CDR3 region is CASSFGRGKEIGYTF. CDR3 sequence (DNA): TGTGCCAGCAGCTTCGGGAGGGGGAAGGAAATTGGCTACACCTTC.

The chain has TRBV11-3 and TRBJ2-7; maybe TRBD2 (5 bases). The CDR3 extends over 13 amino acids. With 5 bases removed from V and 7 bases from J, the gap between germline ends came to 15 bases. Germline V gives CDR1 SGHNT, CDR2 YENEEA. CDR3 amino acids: CASSSTRSGEQYF. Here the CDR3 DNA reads TGTGCCAGCAGCAGCACTAGATCCGGGGAGCAGTACTTC. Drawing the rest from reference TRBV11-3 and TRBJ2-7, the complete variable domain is EAGVVQSPRYKIIEKKQPVAFWCNPISGHNTLYWYLQNLGQGPELLIRYENEEAVDDSQLPKDRFSAERLKGVDSTLKIQPAELGDSAVYLCASSSTRSGEQYFGPGTRLTVT.

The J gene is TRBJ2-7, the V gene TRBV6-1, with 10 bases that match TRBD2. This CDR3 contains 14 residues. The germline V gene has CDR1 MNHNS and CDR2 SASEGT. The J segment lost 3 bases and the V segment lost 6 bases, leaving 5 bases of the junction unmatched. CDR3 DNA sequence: TGTGCCAGCAGGCTAGCGGGAGAATACTACGAGCAGTACTTC. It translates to CASRLAGEYYEQYF.

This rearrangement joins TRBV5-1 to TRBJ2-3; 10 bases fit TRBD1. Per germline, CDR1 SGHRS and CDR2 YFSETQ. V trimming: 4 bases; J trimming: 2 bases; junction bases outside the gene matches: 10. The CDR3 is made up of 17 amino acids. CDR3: CASSLPGTGVITDTQYF. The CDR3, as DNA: TGCGCCAGCAGCCTACCTGGGACAGGGGTGATCACAGATACGCAGTATTTT.

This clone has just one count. The CDR3 DNA follows: TGTGCCAGCAGCTTATTACAGGGCGATAAAGCTTTCTTT. This codes for CASSLLQGDKAFF. The rearrangement joins TRBV11-3 to TRBJ1-1; maybe TRBD1 (6 bases). The V end was cut by 2 bases, the J end by 9 bases, with 13 bases between. CDR3 length: 13 residues. Germline V gene lookup returns CDR1 SGHNT and CDR2 YENEEA.

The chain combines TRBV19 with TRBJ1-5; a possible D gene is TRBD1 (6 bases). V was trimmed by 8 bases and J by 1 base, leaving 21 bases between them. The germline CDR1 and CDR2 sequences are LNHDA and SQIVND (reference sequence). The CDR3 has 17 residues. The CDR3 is CASWIGIGQGSNQPQHF. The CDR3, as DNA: TGTGCCAGTTGGATCGGAATAGGCCAGGGGAGCAATCAGCCCCAGCATTTT.

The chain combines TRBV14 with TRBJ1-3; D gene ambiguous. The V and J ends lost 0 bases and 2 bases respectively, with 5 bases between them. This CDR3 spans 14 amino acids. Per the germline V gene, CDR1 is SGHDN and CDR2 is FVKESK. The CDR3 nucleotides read TGTGCCAGCAGCCAAGACGCGGCTGGAAACACCATATATTTT. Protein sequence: CASSQDAAGNTIYF.

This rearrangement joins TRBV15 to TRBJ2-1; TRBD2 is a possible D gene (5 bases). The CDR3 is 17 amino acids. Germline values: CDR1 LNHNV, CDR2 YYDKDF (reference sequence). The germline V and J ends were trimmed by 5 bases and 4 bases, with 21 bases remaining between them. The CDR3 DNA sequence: TGTGCCACCAGCCCCCATGGCACCCGGGGATATTACAATGAGCAGTTCTTC. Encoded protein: CATSPHGTRGYYNEQFF. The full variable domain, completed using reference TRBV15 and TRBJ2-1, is DAMVIQNPRYQVTQFGKPVTLSCSQTLNHNVMYWYQQKSSQAPKLLFHYYDKDFNNEADTPDNFQSRRPNTSFCFLDIRSPGLGDTAMYLCATSPHGTRGYYNEQFFGPGTRLTVL.

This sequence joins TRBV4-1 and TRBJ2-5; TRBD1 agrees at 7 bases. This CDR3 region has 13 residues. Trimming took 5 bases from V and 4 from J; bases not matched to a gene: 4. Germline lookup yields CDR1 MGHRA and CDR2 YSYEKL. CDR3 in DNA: TGCGCCAGCAGCTGGCGACAGGGAGAGACCCAGTACTTC. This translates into CASSWRQGETQYF.

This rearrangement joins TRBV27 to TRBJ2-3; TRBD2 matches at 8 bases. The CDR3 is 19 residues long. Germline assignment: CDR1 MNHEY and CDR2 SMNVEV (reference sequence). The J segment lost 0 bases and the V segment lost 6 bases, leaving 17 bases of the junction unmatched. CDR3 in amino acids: CASSDLSLSSGSSTDTQYF. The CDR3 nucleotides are TGTGCCAGCAGCGACCTATCCCTCTCTAGCGGGTCTAGCACAGATACGCAGTATTTT.

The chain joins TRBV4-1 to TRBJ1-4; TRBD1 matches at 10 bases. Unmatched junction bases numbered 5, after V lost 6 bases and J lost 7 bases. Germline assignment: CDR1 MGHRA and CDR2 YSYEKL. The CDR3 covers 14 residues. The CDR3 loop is CASRPTGGGEKLFF. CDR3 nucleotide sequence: TGCGCCAGCAGACCGACAGGGGGCGGTGAAAAACTGTTTTTT.

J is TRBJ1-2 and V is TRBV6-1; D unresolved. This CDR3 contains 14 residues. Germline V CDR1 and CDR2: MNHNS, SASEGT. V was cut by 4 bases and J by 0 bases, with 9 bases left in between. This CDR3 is CASSGGDANYGYTF. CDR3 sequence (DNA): TGTGCCAGCAGTGGGGGAGACGCTAACTATGGCTACACCTTC.

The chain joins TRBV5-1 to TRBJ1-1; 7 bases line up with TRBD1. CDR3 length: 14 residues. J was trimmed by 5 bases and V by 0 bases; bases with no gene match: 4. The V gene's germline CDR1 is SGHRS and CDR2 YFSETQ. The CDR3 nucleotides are TGCGCCAGCAGCTTGGATAGGGGGCAGACTGAAGCTTTCTTT. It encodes CASSLDRGQTEAFF.

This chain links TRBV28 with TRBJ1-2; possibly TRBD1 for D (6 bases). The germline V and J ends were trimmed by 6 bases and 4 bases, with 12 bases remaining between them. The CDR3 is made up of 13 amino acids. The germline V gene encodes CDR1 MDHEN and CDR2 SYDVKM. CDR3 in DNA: TGTGCCAGCAGCGAGACAGGTTCCTATGGCTACACCTTC. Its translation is CASSETGSYGYTF.

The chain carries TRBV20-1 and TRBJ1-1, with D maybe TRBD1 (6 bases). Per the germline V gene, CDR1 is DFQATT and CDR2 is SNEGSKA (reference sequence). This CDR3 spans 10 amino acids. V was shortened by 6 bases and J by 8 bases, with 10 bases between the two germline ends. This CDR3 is CSAWTDEAFF. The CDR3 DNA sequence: TGCAGTGCATGGACAGACGAAGCTTTCTTT.

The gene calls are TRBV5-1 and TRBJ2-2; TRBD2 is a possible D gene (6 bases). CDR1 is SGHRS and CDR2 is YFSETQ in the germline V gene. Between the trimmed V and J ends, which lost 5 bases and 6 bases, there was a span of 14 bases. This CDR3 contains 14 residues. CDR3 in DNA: TGCGCCAGCAGACGGGCGGGGTACGCCGGGGAGCTGTTTTTT. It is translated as CASRRAGYAGELFF.